This T cell receptor (beta chain) appears in the sequencing data of a study of blood T cell repertoires in COVID-19. On the study more broadly: The cDNA or gDNA used as material had been derived from T cells, B-cell-depleted T cells, or PBMCs.

Germline V CDR1 and CDR2: SGHNT, YYREEE (reference sequence). Losses at the gene ends were 1 base for V and 10 bases for J; bases not matched to a gene: 3. This CDR3 is 13 amino acids long. Data came from immunoSEQ multiplex PCR; TCRdb stores just in-frame clones and leaves some out. The table records 130,000 to 150,000 clones, about 82% of them present only once. This TCR came from a woman in her thirties or forties with active or convalescent COVID-19. Sequenced sample: peripheral blood. The chain combines TRBV5-4 with TRBJ2-1; the match to TRBD2 covers 9 bases. CDR3 protein: CASSLPSGAEQFF. In DNA, the CDR3 is TGTGCCAGCAGCTTGCCTAGCGGGGCCGAGCAGTTCTTC.